The clone carrying this T cell receptor (beta chain) was picked up a small number of times. Its antigen is unidentified. Constant-region reverse primers amplified full-length variable regions, followed by semi-nested Nested Universal Primer A PCR. TCRdb re-called the 5' RACE reads with MiXCR, one entry per CDR3 protein. The sample carries over 40,000 distinct CDR3 sequences, approximately 30% recorded once. Study-wide findings and caveats: Tumor-infiltrating Treg TCR alpha and beta sequences overlapped most with tumor naive CD4+ T cells, then blood naive. Tumor memory CD4+ T cell TCR gene usage was found to cluster with blood and lymph node memory CD4+ cells and with lymph node naive CD4+ cells.

Memory CD4+ T cells were sorted as CD4+CD45RO+CD25- cells. CDR1 is MNHNS and CDR2 is SASEGT in the germline V gene. Unmatched junction bases numbered 9, after V lost 8 bases and J lost 4 bases. The CDR3 extends over 15 amino acids. The sequence came from a female donor with breast cancer. The J gene is TRBJ2-1, the V gene TRBV6-1; TRBD1 aligns across 9 bases. The sample consisted of tumor-infiltrating memory CD4+ T cells sorted from the breast tumor. Indicated subset: memory CD4+ T cells, CD4+CD45RO+CD25-. The CDR3 protein is CASWKPGQGYNEQFF. The CDR3 DNA reads as TGTGCCAGCTGGAAGCCGGGACAGGGATACAATGAGCAGTTCTTC.